The sequence of this T cell receptor (beta chain) was determined in a study of blood T cell repertoires in COVID-19. Study-level background: Spain, Italy and the United States supplied samples that represented acute and convalescent COVID-19.

The CDR3 length is 19 residues. Trimming at V came to 6 bases and at J to 7 bases, leaving 18 bases not matched to a gene. From germline, CDR1 is MNHEY and CDR2 SMNVEV (reference sequence). Here immunoSEQ multiplex PCR was the method, and the copy in TCRdb shows in-frame clones only, minus some. The top ten hold around 6.8% of the sample, which has 200,000 to 300,000 clones, roughly 80% seen once. The sample holds a few counts of this clone. The specimen sequenced was peripheral blood. The receptor's source is a woman in her sixties with active or convalescent COVID-19. V is TRBV27 and J is TRBJ2-1; 13 bases align to TRBD2. The CDR3 coding sequence is TGTGCCAGCAGCAAGAAACCGGGACTAGCGGGAAGTTTAGTGAATGAGCAGTTCTTC. Encoded protein: CASSKKPGLAGSLVNEQFF.